What follows are 7 T cell receptor beta chains derived from one specimen sequenced in a study of blood T cells in healthy people across ages. A second PCR, run for roughly 7 to 12 cycles, used a sample-barcoded 5' primer plus a J-beta primer mix. One entry per CDR3 protein, called by TCRdb with MiXCR from the 5' RACE reads. The sample carries about 1.8 million distinct CDR3 sequences, around 48% recorded once. The sequencing input was blood. The receptors come from a woman aged 40 to 50 in good health.

The chain carries TRBV4-3 and TRBJ2-3, with 8 bases identical to TRBD2. The V gene's germline CDR1 is LGHNA and CDR2 YSLEER. There are 15 residues in the CDR3. Trimming took 4 bases from V and 4 from J; bases not matched to a gene: 7. The CDR3 sequence is CASSRLPLAADTQYF. DNA of the CDR3: TGCGCCAGCAGCCGACTCCCACTAGCGGCAGATACGCAGTATTTT.

Only a few counts were recorded for this clonotype. The V gene is TRBV7-2, the J gene TRBJ2-5; no definite D call. Deletions cut 1 base from V and 2 bases from J, with 14 bases between. CDR1 SGHTA and CDR2 FQGNSA come from the germline V gene. The CDR3 contains 16 residues. The CDR3 reads CASSLGAETEQETQYF. CDR3 bases: TGTGCCAGCAGCTTAGGTGCAGAGACTGAGCAAGAGACCCAGTACTTC. The complete variable domain, with remaining parts taken from reference TRBV7-2 and TRBJ2-5, reads GAGVSQSPSNKVTEKGKDVELRCDPISGHTALYWYRQSLGQGLEFLIYFQGNSAPDKSGLPSDRFSAERTGGSVSTLTIQRTQQEDSAVYLCASSLGAETEQETQYFGPGTRLLVL.

The V call is TRBV27, the J call TRBJ2-5; D ambiguous. CDR3 length equals 14 residues. Trimming took off 2 bases at V and 0 bases at J, with 7 bases between the two ends. Germline V CDR1 and CDR2: MNHEY, SMNVEV (reference sequence). The CDR3: CASSLKRYQETQYF. CDR3 in DNA: TGTGCCAGCAGTTTAAAAAGGTACCAAGAGACCCAGTACTTC.

V and J are TRBV7-2 and TRBJ2-1; TRBD2 agrees at 8 bases. The junction had 4 bases not matched to a gene; V was cut back by 5 bases and J by 4 bases. Germline assignment: CDR1 SGHTA and CDR2 FQGNSA. This CDR3 has 14 amino acids. The CDR3 loop is CASSSGGLYNEQFF. The CDR3 DNA follows: TGTGCCAGCAGCAGCGGGGGCCTATACAATGAGCAGTTCTTC.

The sample holds a few counts of this clonotype. The chain has TRBV15 and TRBJ2-6, with a tentative D call TRBD1 (6 bases). Germline V gene data show CDR1 as LNHNV and CDR2 as YYDKDF (reference sequence). The CDR3 is 16 amino acids. V was cut by 1 base and J by 2 bases, with 9 bases left in between. The CDR3 region is CATSRAQGPGANVLTF. DNA for the CDR3: TGTGCCACCAGCAGAGCACAGGGTCCTGGGGCCAACGTCCTGACTTTC.

The chain employs TRBV10-3 and TRBJ1-6, with D maybe TRBD1 (5 bases). The CDR3 totals 15 residues. V lost 7 bases, J lost 7 bases, and 17 bases lay in between. The V gene's germline CDR1 is ENHRY and CDR2 SYGVKD. The CDR3 region is CAIKEAGPKNSPLHF. Written as DNA, the CDR3 is TGTGCCATCAAAGAGGCGGGACCGAAAAATTCACCCCTCCACTTT.

This clonotype was recorded a few times. The rearrangement joins TRBV5-1 to TRBJ2-4; D not certain. The CDR3 totals 18 residues. V was pared by 4 bases and J by 0 bases, with 20 bases between. CDR1 SGHRS and CDR2 YFSETQ come from the germline V gene. The CDR3 loop is CASSLGLTASRAKNIQYF. In DNA form, the CDR3 reads TGCGCCAGCAGCCTAGGGCTAACGGCCTCGAGAGCCAAAAACATTCAGTACTTC.